This T cell receptor (beta chain) was sequenced for a study of blood T cells in healthy people across ages. Regarding the study as a whole: Lack of knowledge of donor CMV status possibly confounded expanded clonotype changes.

The table lists this clonotype with a few counts. As yet, its antigen is unknown. This CDR3 has 16 amino acids. In germline, CDR1 is SEHNR, CDR2 FQNEAQ (reference sequence). V gave up 5 bases and J gave up 4 bases; unmatched junction bases: 10. Sample-barcoded 5' priming and a J-beta primer mix drove a second PCR of roughly 6 to 12 cycles. Unique molecular identifiers of 12 random nucleotides labeled each cDNA. TCRdb recomputed calls from the 5' RACE reads with MiXCR, one row per CDR3 protein. The profile shows over 1.5 million distinct CDR3 sequences, 49% of them singletons. The V and J genes are TRBV7-9 and TRBJ2-1, with 8 bases that match TRBD2. Sequenced input: blood. The TCR sequence derives from a woman aged 40 to 50 in good health. The DNA for the CDR3 is TGTGCCAGCAGCCAACCAACTAGCGGTAAATACAATGAGCAGTTCTTC. The encoded protein is CASSQPTSGKYNEQFF.